What follows is one T cell receptor beta chain and its context. This clone was counted a few times. The antigen it binds to is not known. The record has no base qualities; no much larger clone is one base away. The CDR3 regions of human TCRbeta chains were subjected to immunosequencing. Per the source publication's procedure: TCRs in the repertoires were compared against a reference library of SARS-CoV-2-specific TCRs that had been generated with the MIRA antigen-specificity platform. Breadth was defined as the fraction of unique TCRs that were SARS-CoV-2-associated. Depth was defined as the fraction of total T cells that were SARS-CoV-2-associated. Each spike-specific TCR was assigned to its reactive spike region and to a CD4 or CD8 class using the MIRA data. Log10-transformed breadth and depth values were compared by one-way ANOVA with Sidak's multiple comparisons tests. TCRdb took over this immuneACCESS table, retaining in-frame rearrangements with V and J assigned. Such tables are incomplete; in checked studies, under half of the missing clones stem from an unresolved V gene, and the remainder is unexplained. That table gives V, J and clone size, and the DNA gave D and trimming. This sample lists approximately 99,000 clones; 70% to 90% were detected once. Clones ranked in the top ten supply 2.5% to 3% of the sample.

V lost 7 bases and J lost 5 bases, and the count of bases not matched to a germline gene is 5. Per the germline V gene, SQVTM is the CDR1 and ANQGSEA is the CDR2. There are 15 amino acids in the CDR3, from cysteine to phenylalanine inclusive. Only the CDR3 region is kept as DNA, spanning 45 bases read in frame from base 1. Interpreted using the paper, the time point label stands for: baseline before first vaccination. Samples from vaccinated people were obtained from the UK trials COV001 and COV002, which included a single-blind randomized controlled phase 2/3 trial of AZD1222 (ChAdOx1 nCoV-19) in healthy adults. For TCRbeta chain sequencing, PBMC samples were collected from trial participants at day 0 and at day 28 after the second dose. The sample belongs to a study of T cell responses to AZD1222 COVID-19 vaccine (dated by TCRdb to 2020 to 2022). Background on the whole study: AZD1222 recipients with second doses at about 4 weeks or about 12 weeks were pooled, because spike-specific TCR depth and breadth did not differ between schedules. A total of 230 to 250 trial participants underwent TCR sequencing, of whom approximately 200 had received two doses of AZD1222 and some 26 had received two doses of the MenACWY control vaccine. Trial participants were enrolled into age subgroups of 18-55, 56-69 and 70-plus years, which contained 148, 28 and 57 TCR-sequenced participants, respectively. Here is what the overall study found, with its caveats: Participants were mostly white British, with more females than males. The authors suggested clonal diversity may have been underestimated. Because no day 14 peak-response samples were available, the repertoires could be characterized only after the peak T cell response. The vaccine-associated CD4 TCRs covered the entire spike protein, and the dominant responses fell in regions 160-218 and 743-854. A significant rise in spike-specific TCR breadth and depth was observed after two AZD1222 doses relative to day 0 and relative to MenACWY recipients. Only five or six AZD1222 recipients were SARS-CoV-2 seropositive at baseline, limiting conclusions about previously exposed vaccinees. Reportedly, almost half of the unique spike-specific TCRs recognized epitopes lying outside the regions that are mutated in the B.1.351 and B.1.1.7 variants. In the small 56-69-year group, the increase in depth fell short of significance, most likely because of low power.

This material consisted of peripheral blood, taken on day 0 of AZD1222 vaccination. This clonotype originated in an adult in good health. This receptor chain uses TRBV29-1 and TRBJ2-2, with 15 bases in between that match TRBD2. CDR3 loop: CSALGTSGRTGELFF. The base sequence is TGCAGCGCCCTGGGGACTAGCGGGAGGACCGGGGAGCTGTTTTTT.